The T cell receptor (beta chain) under discussion was sequenced for a study of naive and memory T cell subsets. This CDR3 is built from 14 residues. Germline V gives CDR1 SQVTM, CDR2 ANQGSEA. With 4 bases removed from V and 0 bases from J, the gap between germline ends came to 10 bases. The beta constant-region primer was an equimolar mix of two oligonucleotides covering TRBC1 and TRBC2. One entry per CDR3 protein results from TCRdb running MiXCR on the UMI-ligation and nested PCR reads. The data hold 130,000 to 150,000 distinct CDR3 sequences, with about 17% observed a single time. This TCR was sampled from a human donor in good health. This chain joins TRBV29-1 and TRBJ2-1, with D uncertain. Sequenced sample: naive CD4+ T cells from blood. CDR3 nucleotides: TGCAGCGTTGTACGAAAGAGCTCCTACAATGAGCAGTTCTTC. This sequence encodes CSVVRKSSYNEQFF.